This TCR beta chain was captured in a study of regulatory T cells in long-lasting Graves disease. Study results and limitations: Persistent disease favored TRBV28, TRBJ1-2 and TRBJ2-5.

In its sample, this clonotype was seen many times. The antigen is not known. From germline, CDR1 is SGHRS and CDR2 YFSETQ. This CDR3 has 13 amino acids. V gave up 4 bases and J gave up 7 bases, with 14 bases separating them. Time point meaning: newly diagnosed GD, antithyroid drugs for less than 3 months. PBMC RNA was the source of the TCR library. Investigators prepared the TCR beta libraries by applying iRepertoire HTBI primers and Arm-PCR of CDR3 regions. TCRdb re-called the multiplex PCR reads through MiXCR, storing one row per CDR3 protein. The sample carries 530,000 or so distinct CDR3 sequences, roughly 13% recorded once. The sample also formed part of further work on T cells in Graves' hyperthyroidism and ophthalmopathy. Per that paper: A first-round RT-PCR of the TCR CDR3 used the HTBI primer set. Most thyroid clonotypes that were expanded above 0.001 also turned up in blood.

This TCR derives from a man aged 25-40 years with Graves disease. This chain uses TRBV5-1 with TRBJ1-1; D unclear. The sequencing used peripheral blood mononuclear cells (PBMCs), collected at new diagnosis, from a patient treated with antithyroid drugs. The CDR3 protein is CASSPVVRGEAFF. The CDR3 DNA follows: TGCGCCAGCAGCCCCGTGGTCCGAGGTGAAGCTTTCTTT.